This T cell receptor (beta chain) was profiled in a study of blood T cell repertoires in COVID-19. Background on the study: Acute-phase and convalescent COVID-19 samples originated in the United States, Italy and Spain. T cells, B-cell-depleted T cells, or PBMCs supplied cDNA or gDNA.

V was pared by 8 bases and J by 0 bases, with 11 bases between. The germline CDR1 and CDR2 sequences are MNHEY and SVGAGI. CDR3 length: 14 residues. There are a few counts of this clone. In the source study's methods: Quantification of nucleated cells was approximated via reference gene primer amplification. TCRdb's table, derived via immunoSEQ multiplex PCR, lists solely in-frame clones and lacks some. V, J and clone size are taken as reported in that table, and D and trimming were inferred from the DNA itself. This table holds approximately 190,000 clones, approximately 84% found once. This chain links TRBV6-5 with TRBJ1-3; no firm D call. The source is a human donor with acute or convalescent COVID-19. The donor label of this sample is uncertain. Sequencing input: peripheral blood. The CDR3 nucleotides read TGTGCCAGCGCTAGAGAATACTCTGGAAACACCATATATTTT. Translating gives CASAREYSGNTIYF.